This TCR beta chain was identified in a study of control samples from healthy donors and cancer patients. The CDR3 is 14 residues long. The germline gives CDR1 KGHDR, CDR2 SFDVKD. V lost 4 bases and J lost 3, with 11 bases in between. Assay used: immunoSEQ multiplex PCR; TCRdb lists only in-frame clones, some missing. The table lists more than 95,000 clones, more than 85% of them singletons. The receptor comes from a man between 18 and 29 years old in good health. Sequenced input: blood. The chain employs TRBV24-1 and TRBJ1-2, with D possibly matching TRBD1 (5 bases). The CDR3 reads CATSDPRGDYGYTF. The CDR3 DNA is TGTGCCACCAGTGACCCCCGGGGGGACTATGGCTACACCTTC.